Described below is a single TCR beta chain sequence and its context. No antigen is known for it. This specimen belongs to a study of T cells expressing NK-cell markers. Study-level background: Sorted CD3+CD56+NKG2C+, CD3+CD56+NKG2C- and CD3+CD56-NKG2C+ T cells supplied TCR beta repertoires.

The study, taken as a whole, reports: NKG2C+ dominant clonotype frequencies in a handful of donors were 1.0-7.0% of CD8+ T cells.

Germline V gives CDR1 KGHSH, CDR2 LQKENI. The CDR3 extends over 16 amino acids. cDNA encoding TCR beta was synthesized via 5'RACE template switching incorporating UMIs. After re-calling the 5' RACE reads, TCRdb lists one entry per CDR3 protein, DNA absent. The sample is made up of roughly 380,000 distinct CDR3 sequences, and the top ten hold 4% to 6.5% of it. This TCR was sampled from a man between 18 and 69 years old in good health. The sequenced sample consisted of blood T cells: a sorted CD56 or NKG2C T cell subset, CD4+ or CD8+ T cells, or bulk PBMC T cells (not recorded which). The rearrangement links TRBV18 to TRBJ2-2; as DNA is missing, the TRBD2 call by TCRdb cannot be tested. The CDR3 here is CASSPRGANTGELFFF.